This paragraph reports one TCR beta chain. Other nucleotide sequences in the sample specify the same CDR3. While unrecorded immune exposures were likely, the donors were nominally healthy when sampled. The CDR3 is 12 amino acids. Trimming removed 8 bases from V and 1 base from J, with 9 bases in between. CDR1 is LNHNV and CDR2 is YYDKDF in the germline V gene (reference sequence). The sample comes from a study of cytomegalovirus exposure and HLA in healthy donors. PCR used 60 Vbeta primers and 13 Jbeta primers. Using immunoSEQ multiplex PCR, the repertoire was profiled, and TCRdb retains in-frame clones only, with some absent. The sample has over 100,000 clones, about three fifths seen once; the top ten hold more than 8%.

The rearrangement uses TRBV15 and TRBJ2-7, with a possible D match to TRBD1 (6 bases). Sequenced input: PBMCs. The source is a man aged 35 to 55 in good health and CMV-seropositive. The CDR3 nucleotides read TGTGCCACCCGCCAGGGGTCCTACGAGCAGTACTTC. This translates into CATRQGSYEQYF.